The clone carrying this TCR beta chain occurred a few times. What it binds is unknown. This sample is part of a study of CD8 T cells in ankylosing spondylitis. MiXCR, applied by TCRdb to the 5' RACE reads, yields one record per CDR3 protein. The sample contains roughly 130,000 distinct CDR3 sequences, roughly 15% of which appear only once. Trimming pared 3 bases from V and 4 bases from J, leaving 13 bases between. Germline V gene data show CDR1 as SGHRS and CDR2 as YFSETQ. The CDR3 length is 14 residues. General study points: Past research had described some motif variants in reactive arthritis synovial fluid and blood.

The chain uses TRBV5-1 and TRBJ1-2, with D possibly being TRBD1 (5 bases). The sample was blood, either unsorted or a sorted T cell fraction (not recorded which). The TCR sequence derives from a female donor with ankylosing spondylitis or in good health (not recorded which). Here the CDR3 reads CASSSDSATYGYTF. DNA for the CDR3: TGCGCCAGCAGCTCCGACAGCGCGACCTATGGCTACACCTTC.